Here is one T cell receptor (beta chain) with its context. V was clipped by 1 base and J by 4 bases; unmatched bases: 5. CDR3 length: 16 amino acids. Germline CDR1 SGHAT, CDR2 FQNNGV. These data come from a study of T-cell memory formation after mild COVID-19. A single record per CDR3 protein comes from TCRdb applying MiXCR to the 5' RACE reads. The sample lists about 400,000 distinct CDR3 sequences, approximately 24% occurring once. The TCR comes from an adult woman who had mild COVID-19 (a few samples of this study predate the infection). Cell type and time point are not known. The chain is built from TRBV11-2 and TRBJ2-7; 12 nucleotides line up with TRBD2. Sequenced input: PBMCs or a T cell subset sorted from them (not recorded which). The CDR3 DNA follows: TGTGCCAGCAGCTTAGGCAGGACTAGCGGGATATACGAGCAGTACTTC. Its translation: CASSLGRTSGIYEQYF.